This record covers a single T cell receptor beta chain. The target antigen is unknown. This specimen belongs to a study of T cell responses to AZD1222 COVID-19 vaccine. The germline V gene has CDR1 MNHEY and CDR2 SVGAGI. The CDR3 covers 13 residues. The V end was cut by 0 bases, the J end by 5 bases, with 5 bases between. Overall study results and limits: A rise in Spike-specific TCR breadth and depth followed two AZD1222 doses. Clonal diversity was possibly underestimated, and the donors were mostly white British, with more females.

Clones were sequenced by immunoSEQ multiplex PCR, and TCRdb holds only the in-frame ones, with some missing. Of 95,000 to 110,000 clones listed, 89% are singletons. The specimen comprised peripheral blood, sampled on day 0 of AZD1222 vaccination. The source of this sequence is an adult in good health. The genes are TRBV6-5 and TRBJ1-5; D ambiguous. CDR3 in DNA: TGTGCCAGCAGTTACTCCCTTGATCAGCCCCAGCATTTT. Protein: CASSYSLDQPQHF.